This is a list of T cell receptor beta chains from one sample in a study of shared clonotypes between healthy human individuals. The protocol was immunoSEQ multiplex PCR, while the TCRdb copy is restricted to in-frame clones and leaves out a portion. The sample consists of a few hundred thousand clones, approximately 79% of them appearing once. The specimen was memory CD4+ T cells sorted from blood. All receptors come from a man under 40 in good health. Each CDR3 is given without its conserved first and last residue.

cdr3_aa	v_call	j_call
ASSPRAKNIQY	TRBV5-4	TRBJ2-4
ASSLTNSRTDTQY	TRBV5-1	TRBJ2-3
ASSPAGLRTDTQY	TRBV14	TRBJ2-3
ATENDRGNEKLF	TRBV28	TRBJ1-4
ASSLMAAPGREQF	TRBV5-1	TRBJ2-1
ASSGTNIGQF	TRBV9	TRBJ2-1
ASMYRNSGANVLT	TRBV2	TRBJ2-6
ASSESGLVYNEQF	TRBV2	TRBJ2-1
ASSSRADTEAF	TRBV28	TRBJ1-1
ASSRTTGGNYEQY	TRBV18	TRBJ2-7
ASSVGAGGAPSYNEQF	TRBV9	TRBJ2-1
ASSPRTGTGDNEQF	TRBV7-2	TRBJ2-1
AIRLQVENAEAF	TRBV10-3	TRBJ1-1
ASSPFRDRGQKLF	TRBV18	TRBJ1-4
ASSLLAGGFNEKLF	TRBV28	TRBJ1-4
ASSQDGHSNTEAF	TRBV4-2	TRBJ1-1
AWSVWNGGEQY	TRBV30	TRBJ2-7
ASSPQQGAAQY	TRBV18	TRBJ2-5
ASSDPPGYEQY	TRBV10-1	TRBJ2-7
ASSPFRTGESWSSNQPQH	TRBV28	TRBJ1-5
ASSKSENQPQH	TRBV2	TRBJ1-5
ASSIAGTGNEKLF	TRBV11-2	TRBJ1-4
ASSSGTSGMGEQY	TRBV5-4	TRBJ2-7
ASSERGEQF	TRBV9	TRBJ2-1
ASSALANSYNEQF	TRBV2	TRBJ2-1
ASSVGTGLNTEAF	TRBV11-2	TRBJ1-1
ASSLGPAGRSADTQY	TRBV11-2	TRBJ2-3
ASSFVPGQGDGYT	TRBV5-1	TRBJ1-2
ASSSHEGTWSTDTQY	TRBV7-8	TRBJ2-3
ASSLDSGTGTNEQY	TRBV11-3	TRBJ2-7
ACPPVSGANVLT	TRBV30	TRBJ2-6